These 19 T cell receptor beta chains were all obtained from the same sample, sequenced in a study of shared clonotypes between healthy human individuals. The assay was immunoSEQ multiplex PCR, and TCRdb's table has in-frame clones only and misses some. Of 600,000 to 800,000 clones listed, around 77% are singletons. Sample: memory CD4+ T cells sorted from blood. Subset meaning: CD45RA-negative fraction. Receptors originate from a woman in her 30s in good health.

The rearrangement uses TRBV28 and TRBJ2-3; no clear D gene. The V gene lost 10 bases and the J gene lost 5 bases, with 25 bases spanning the gap. Germline lookup yields CDR1 MDHEN and CDR2 SYDVKM. The CDR3 consists of 16 residues. CDR3 residues: CAITPSGRKMGDTQYF. CDR3 bases: TGTGCCATCACACCTTCAGGAAGGAAAATGGGAGATACGCAGTATTTT.

The chain has TRBV7-9 and TRBJ2-7, with D tentatively TRBD2 (6 bases). The V end lost 5 bases, the J end lost 5 bases, and 10 bases lay between the germline ends. There are 12 residues in the CDR3. The germline CDR1 and CDR2 sequences are SEHNR and FQNEAQ (reference sequence). This CDR3 is CASSVGEDEQYF. DNA of the CDR3: TGTGCCAGCAGCGTAGGGGAGGACGAGCAGTACTTC.

V and J are TRBV2 and TRBJ2-7; 9 positions agree with TRBD2. Germline V gene sequence: CDR1 SNHLY, CDR2 FYNNEI. The CDR3 consists of 13 residues. V lost 6 bases, J lost 4 bases, and 4 bases stayed unmatched. CDR3 residues: CASRIAGVYEQYF. The CDR3 DNA is TGTGCCAGCAGGATAGCGGGAGTATACGAGCAGTACTTC.

V gene TRBV6-6 combines with J gene TRBJ1-5; 9 bases line up with TRBD1. Germline V gives CDR1 MNHNY, CDR2 SVGAGI (reference sequence). J was trimmed by 6 bases and V by 8 bases; bases with no gene match: 8. The CDR3 totals 14 residues. DNA of the CDR3: TGTGCCAGCTCCCCGGGACAGGGTATTCAGCCCCAGCATTTT. Translation gives CASSPGQGIQPQHF.

The V gene is TRBV21-1, the J gene TRBJ2-4; the table's D gene call, TRBD2, was not cross checked with the DNA. TRBV21-1 is given as a pseudogene. This CDR3 spans 14 amino acids. CDR3 sequence reads: CASSKGEAKNIQYF. The CDR3 bases are TGTGCCAGCAGCAAAGGAGAAGCCAAAAACATTCAGTACTTC.

The chain uses TRBV19 and TRBJ1-2, with 8 nucleotides matching TRBD1. CDR1 is LNHDA, CDR2 SQIVND, per germline (reference sequence). Unmatched junction bases numbered 2, after V lost 3 bases and J lost 2 bases. This CDR3 comprises 14 residues. The CDR3 spells CASSMDRDNYGYTF. The CDR3 DNA reads TGTGCCAGTAGTATGGACAGGGACAACTATGGCTACACCTTC.

This clone was counted a few times. The CDR3 bases are TGTGCCAGCAGTGCACAAGGGACAGGGGGAAACACCATATATTTT. Protein: CASSAQGTGGNTIYF. The rearrangement uses TRBV25-1 and TRBJ1-3, with 9 bases lining up with TRBD1. The CDR3 loop spans 15 amino acids. V shed 4 bases, J shed 4 bases, and the junction held 5 bases outside the gene matches. Germline V gene lookup returns CDR1 MGHDK and CDR2 SYGVNS. Full variable domain (outside the CDR3, taken from reference TRBV25-1 and TRBJ1-3): EADIYQTPRYLVIGTGKKITLECSQTMGHDKMYWYQQDPGMELHLIHYSYGVNSTEKGDLSSESTVSRIRTEHFPLTLESARPSHTSQYLCASSAQGTGGNTIYFGEGSWLTVV.

This chain uses TRBV5-6 with TRBJ2-1; a possible D gene is TRBD1 (5 bases). This CDR3 has 16 residues. V gave up 4 bases and J gave up 0 bases, with 14 bases separating them. Germline V gene data show CDR1 as SGHDT and CDR2 as YYEEEE. The CDR3 DNA reads as TGTGCCAGCAGCGCTAAAACAGGCAGCTCCTACAATGAGCAGTTCTTC. Residues: CASSAKTGSSYNEQFF.

This clone was picked up a small number of times. This sequence joins TRBV19 and TRBJ1-2, with 7 positions matching TRBD1. The CDR3 extends over 13 amino acids. Germline-derived CDR1 and CDR2 are LNHDA and SQIVND (reference sequence). The trim removed 6 bases at V and 3 bases at J, leaving 4 bases unmatched. DNA for the CDR3: TGTGCCAGTAGCCGACAGGGCCACTATGGCTACACCTTC. It specifies CASSRQGHYGYTF.

V is TRBV4-1 and J is TRBJ2-2; 12 bases are shared with TRBD1. Looked up from germline, CDR1 is MGHRA and CDR2 is YSYEKL. The V and J ends lost 0 bases and 8 bases, in that order; junction bases with no gene match: 4. The CDR3 contains 16 residues. The CDR3 nucleotides read TGCGCCAGCAGCCAAGAGGGACAGGGGGCGGGAGGGGAGCTGTTTTTT. It encodes CASSQEGQGAGGELFF.

The rearrangement uses TRBV6-5 and TRBJ1-3; TRBD1 agrees at 9 bases. The CDR3 has 15 residues. After removal of 5 bases from V and 0 bases from J, the junction contained 2 bases not matched to a gene. The germline gives CDR1 MNHEY, CDR2 SVGAGI. The CDR3 sequence: CASSKTGGSGNTIYF. Here the CDR3 DNA reads TGTGCCAGCAGTAAGACAGGGGGCTCTGGAAACACCATATATTTT.

The gene calls are TRBV7-8 and TRBJ2-7; 12 bases fit TRBD2. The V gene's germline CDR1 is SGHVS and CDR2 FQNEAQ. V trimming: 0 bases; J trimming: 2 bases; junction bases outside the gene matches: 2. The CDR3 has 16 amino acids. The CDR3 sequence: CASSLARLAGAYEQYF. The CDR3 DNA reads TGTGCCAGCAGCTTAGCGCGACTAGCGGGAGCCTACGAGCAGTACTTC.

The gene calls are TRBV28 and TRBJ2-2, with 7 positions matching TRBD2. V lost 11 bases, J lost 6 bases, and 12 bases stayed unmatched. The V gene's germline CDR1 is MDHEN and CDR2 SYDVKM. CDR3 length: 14 residues. This chain's CDR3 is CASAGGGLPGELFF. CDR3 nucleotides: TGTGCCTCCGCTGGGGGGGGATTGCCCGGGGAGCTGTTTTTT. The full variable domain, in which reference TRBV28 and TRBJ2-2 provide the parts outside the CDR3, is DVKVTQSSRYLVKRTGEKVFLECVQDMDHENMFWYRQDPGLGLRLIYFSYDVKMKEKGDIPEGYSVSREKKERFSLILESASTNQTSMYLCASAGGGLPGELFFGEGSRLTVL.

With respect to this clone: The same CDR3 is also encoded by other DNA sequences in this sample. V gene TRBV28 combines with J gene TRBJ2-2, with D unclear. Germline CDR1 and CDR2: MDHEN and SYDVKM. The germline V and J ends were trimmed by 1 base and 4 bases, with 1 base remaining between them. The CDR3 spans 12 residues. DNA of the CDR3: TGTGCCAGCAGTTTATCCACCGGGGAGCTGTTTTTT. This codes for CASSLSTGELFF.

This chain links TRBV2 with TRBJ2-5; 10 bases are a match to TRBD2. The CDR3 consists of 16 residues. The V gene's germline CDR1 is SNHLY and CDR2 FYNNEI. The V gene end was trimmed by 5 bases and the J gene end by 0 bases; junction bases not matched to a gene: 6. For the CDR3, the DNA is TGTGCCAGCAGTCCAACGACTAGCGGGCACCAAGAGACCCAGTACTTC. This gives the protein CASSPTTSGHQETQYF.

The J gene is TRBJ1-4, the V gene TRBV7-9; D not resolved. Trimming shortened V by 8 bases and J by 8 bases, and 21 bases separated the two germline ends. This CDR3 is built from 15 residues. CDR1 is SEHNR and CDR2 is FQNEAQ in the germline V gene (reference sequence). In DNA, the CDR3 is TGTGCCAGCTGTGCCTCAACCAACCCGGGCGAAAAACTGTTTTTT. Its translation is CASCASTNPGEKLFF.

The gene calls are TRBV28 and TRBJ1-6; no reliable D call. Germline lookup yields CDR1 MDHEN and CDR2 SYDVKM. The length of the CDR3 is 15 residues. Trimming left V 4 bases short and J 7 bases short, with 14 bases between. DNA for the CDR3: TGTGCCAGCAGTTCGCACGGGGAAGGGAATTCACCCCTCCACTTT. Protein sequence: CASSSHGEGNSPLHF.

V and J are TRBV5-4 and TRBJ2-7; 7 bases match TRBD2. This CDR3 has 16 residues. Trimming took 0 bases from V and 2 from J; bases not matched to a gene: 8. Looked up from germline, CDR1 is SGHNT and CDR2 is YYREEE (reference sequence). CDR3 loop: CASSLGPSGGPYEQYF. CDR3 in DNA: TGTGCCAGCAGCTTGGGACCTAGCGGAGGGCCCTACGAGCAGTACTTC.

CDR3 in amino acids: CASSAFAQGNTGELFF. In DNA, the CDR3 is TGTGCCAGCAGTGCCTTCGCCCAGGGGAACACCGGGGAGCTGTTTTTT. The chain is built from TRBV6-4 and TRBJ2-2; weak D call: TRBD1 (5 bases). Germline V gene sequence: CDR1 MRHNA, CDR2 SNTAGT. This CDR3 has 16 amino acids. V lost 4 bases to trimming and J lost 1 base, with 13 bases between them.